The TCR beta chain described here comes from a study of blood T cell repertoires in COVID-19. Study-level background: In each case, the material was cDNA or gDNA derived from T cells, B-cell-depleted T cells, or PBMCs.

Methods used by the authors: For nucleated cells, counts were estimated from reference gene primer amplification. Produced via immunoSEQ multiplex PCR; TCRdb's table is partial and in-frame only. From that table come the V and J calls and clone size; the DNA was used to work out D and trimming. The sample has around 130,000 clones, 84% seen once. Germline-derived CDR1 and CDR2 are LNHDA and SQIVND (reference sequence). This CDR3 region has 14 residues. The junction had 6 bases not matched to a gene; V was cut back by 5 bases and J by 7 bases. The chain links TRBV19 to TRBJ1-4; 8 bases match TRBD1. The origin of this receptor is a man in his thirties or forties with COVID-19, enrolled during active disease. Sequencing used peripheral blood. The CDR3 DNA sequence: TGTGCCAGTAGTCCCCCGGGACAGGCTGAAAAACTGTTTTTT. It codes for CASSPPGQAEKLFF.